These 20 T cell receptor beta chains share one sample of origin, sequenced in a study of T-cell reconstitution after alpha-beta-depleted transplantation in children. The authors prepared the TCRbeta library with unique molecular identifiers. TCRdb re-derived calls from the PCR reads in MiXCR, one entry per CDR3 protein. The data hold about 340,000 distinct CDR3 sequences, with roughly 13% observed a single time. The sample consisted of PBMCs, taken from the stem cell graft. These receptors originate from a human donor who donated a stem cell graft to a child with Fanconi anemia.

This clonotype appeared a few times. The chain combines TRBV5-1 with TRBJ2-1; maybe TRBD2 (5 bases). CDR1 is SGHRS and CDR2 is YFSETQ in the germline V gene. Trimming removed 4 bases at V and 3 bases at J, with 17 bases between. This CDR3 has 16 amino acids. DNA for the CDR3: TGCGCCAGCAGCAGAGCGGACCTTCGGCACTACAATGAGCAGTTCTTC. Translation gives CASSRADLRHYNEQFF.

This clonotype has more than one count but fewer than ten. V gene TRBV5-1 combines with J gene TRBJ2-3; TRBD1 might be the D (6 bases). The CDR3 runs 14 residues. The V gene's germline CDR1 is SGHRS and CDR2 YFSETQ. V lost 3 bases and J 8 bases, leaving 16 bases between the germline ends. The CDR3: CASSSGQIGVTQYF. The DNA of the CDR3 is TGCGCCAGCAGCTCTGGACAGATTGGGGTTACGCAGTATTTT.

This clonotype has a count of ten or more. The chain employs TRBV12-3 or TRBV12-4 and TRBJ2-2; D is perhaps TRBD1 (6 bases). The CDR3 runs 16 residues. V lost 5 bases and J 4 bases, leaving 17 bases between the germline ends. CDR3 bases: TGTGCCAGCAGTCCCCAGGTGGGGGCGGCCACCGGGGAGCTGTTTTTT. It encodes CASSPQVGAATGELFF.

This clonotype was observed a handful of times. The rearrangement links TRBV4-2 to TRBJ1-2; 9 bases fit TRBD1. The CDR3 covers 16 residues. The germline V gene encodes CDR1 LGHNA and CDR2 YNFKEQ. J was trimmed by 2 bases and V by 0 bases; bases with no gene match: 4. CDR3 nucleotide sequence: TGTGCCAGCAGCCAAGATCTGGGGACAGGGAACTATGGCTACACCTTC. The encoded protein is CASSQDLGTGNYGYTF.

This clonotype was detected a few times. This CDR3 is CATRIQGSSGYTF. CDR3 coding DNA: TGTGCCACTCGAATTCAGGGTAGTTCTGGCTACACCTTC. The V call is TRBV6-1, the J call TRBJ1-2, with D perhaps matching TRBD1 (5 bases). V lost 10 bases and J 7 bases, leaving 19 bases between the germline ends. This CDR3 has 13 residues. CDR1 is MNHNS, CDR2 SASEGT, per germline.

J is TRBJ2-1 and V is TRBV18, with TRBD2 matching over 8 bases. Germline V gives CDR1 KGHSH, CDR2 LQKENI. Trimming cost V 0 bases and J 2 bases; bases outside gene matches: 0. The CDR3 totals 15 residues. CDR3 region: CASSPPGLAYNEQFF. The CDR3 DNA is TGTGCCAGCTCACCACCGGGACTAGCCTACAATGAGCAGTTCTTC.

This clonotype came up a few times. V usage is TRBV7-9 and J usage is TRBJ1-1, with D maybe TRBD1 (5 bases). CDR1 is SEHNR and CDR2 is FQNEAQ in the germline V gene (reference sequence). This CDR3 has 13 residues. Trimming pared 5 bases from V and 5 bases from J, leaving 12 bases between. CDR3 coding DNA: TGTGCCAGCAGCGGAGAGGACACGACTGAAGCTTTCTTT. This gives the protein CASSGEDTTEAFF.

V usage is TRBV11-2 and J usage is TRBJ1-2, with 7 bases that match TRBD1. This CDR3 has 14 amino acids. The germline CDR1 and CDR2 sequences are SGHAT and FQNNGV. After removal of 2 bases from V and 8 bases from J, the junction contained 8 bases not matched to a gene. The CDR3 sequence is CASSLNLQGNGYTF. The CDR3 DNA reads TGTGCCAGCAGCTTAAATCTACAGGGGAACGGCTACACCTTC.

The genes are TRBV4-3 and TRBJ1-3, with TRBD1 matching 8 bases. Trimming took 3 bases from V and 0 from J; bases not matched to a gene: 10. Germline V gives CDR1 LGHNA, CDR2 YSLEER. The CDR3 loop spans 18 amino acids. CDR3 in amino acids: CASSQILNRGISGNTIYF. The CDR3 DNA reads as TGCGCCAGCAGCCAGATCTTAAACAGGGGGATCTCTGGAAACACCATATATTTT.

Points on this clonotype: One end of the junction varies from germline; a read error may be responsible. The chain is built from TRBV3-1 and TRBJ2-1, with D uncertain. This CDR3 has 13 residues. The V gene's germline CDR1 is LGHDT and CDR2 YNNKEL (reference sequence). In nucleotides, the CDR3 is TGTGCCAGCAGCCACATAGGTACCTCCGAGGTAGTCTTC. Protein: CASSHIGTSEVVF.

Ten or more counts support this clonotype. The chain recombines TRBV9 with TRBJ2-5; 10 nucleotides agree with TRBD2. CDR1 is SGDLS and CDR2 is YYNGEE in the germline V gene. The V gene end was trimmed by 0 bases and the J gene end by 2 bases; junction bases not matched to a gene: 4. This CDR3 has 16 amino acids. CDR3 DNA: TGTGCCAGCAGCGTAGCCTCTAGCGGGGGACAAGAGACCCAGTACTTC. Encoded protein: CASSVASSGGQETQYF.

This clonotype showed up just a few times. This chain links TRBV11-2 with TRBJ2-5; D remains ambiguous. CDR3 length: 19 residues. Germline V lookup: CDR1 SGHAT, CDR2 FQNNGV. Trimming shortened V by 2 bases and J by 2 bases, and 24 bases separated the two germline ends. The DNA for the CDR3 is TGTGCCAGCAGCTTATTCTCCCTTCTCGCCCGACCAGAGCAAGAGACCCAGTACTTC. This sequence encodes CASSLFSLLARPEQETQYF.

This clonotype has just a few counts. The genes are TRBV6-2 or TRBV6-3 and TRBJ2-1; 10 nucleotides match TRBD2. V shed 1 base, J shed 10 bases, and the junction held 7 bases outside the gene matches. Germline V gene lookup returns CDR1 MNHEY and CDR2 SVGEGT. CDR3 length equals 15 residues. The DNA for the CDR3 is TGTGCCAGCAGTTACTTCTCTAGCGGGGGTTACGAGCAGTTCTTC. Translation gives CASSYFSSGGYEQFF.

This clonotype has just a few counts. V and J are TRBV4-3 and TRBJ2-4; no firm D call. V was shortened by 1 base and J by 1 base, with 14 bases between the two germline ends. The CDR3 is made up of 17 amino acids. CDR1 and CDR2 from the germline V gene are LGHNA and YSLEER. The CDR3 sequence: CASSQGRGSFAKNIQYF. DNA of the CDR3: TGCGCCAGCAGCCAAGGACGAGGCTCCTTCGCCAAAAACATTCAGTACTTC.

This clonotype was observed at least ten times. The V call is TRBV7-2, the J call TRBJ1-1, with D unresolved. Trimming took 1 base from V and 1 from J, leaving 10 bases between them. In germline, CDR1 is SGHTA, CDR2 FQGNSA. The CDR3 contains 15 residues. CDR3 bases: TGTGCCAGCAGCTTAGTCCTGGGAGGGAACACTGAAGCTTTCTTT. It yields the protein CASSLVLGGNTEAFF. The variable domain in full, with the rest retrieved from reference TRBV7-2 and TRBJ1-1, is GAGVSQSPSNKVTEKGKDVELRCDPISGHTALYWYRQSLGQGLEFLIYFQGNSAPDKSGLPSDRFSAERTGGSVSTLTIQRTQQEDSAVYLCASSLVLGGNTEAFFGQGTRLTVV.

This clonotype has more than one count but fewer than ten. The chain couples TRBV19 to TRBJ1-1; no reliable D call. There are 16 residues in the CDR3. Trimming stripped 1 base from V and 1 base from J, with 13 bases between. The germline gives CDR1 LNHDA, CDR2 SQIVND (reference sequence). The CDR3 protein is CASSIGTGAGNTEAFF. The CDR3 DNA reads TGTGCCAGTAGTATAGGTACGGGAGCGGGGAACACTGAAGCTTTCTTT.

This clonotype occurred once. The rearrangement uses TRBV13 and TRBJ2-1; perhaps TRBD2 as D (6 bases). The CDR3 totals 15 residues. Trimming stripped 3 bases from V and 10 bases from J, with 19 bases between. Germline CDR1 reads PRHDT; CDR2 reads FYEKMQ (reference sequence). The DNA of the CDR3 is TGTGCCAGCAGCTTTGGCACCAGCGGGCAAGGGGAGCAGTTCTTC. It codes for CASSFGTSGQGEQFF.

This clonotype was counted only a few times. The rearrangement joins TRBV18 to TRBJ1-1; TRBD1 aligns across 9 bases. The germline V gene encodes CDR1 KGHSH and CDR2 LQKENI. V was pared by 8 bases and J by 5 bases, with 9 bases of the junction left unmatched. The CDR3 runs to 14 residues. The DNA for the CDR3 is TGTGCCAGCCAACCGGGACAGGGTCGAACTGAAGCTTTCTTT. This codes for CASQPGQGRTEAFF. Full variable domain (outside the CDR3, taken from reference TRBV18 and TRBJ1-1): NAGVMQNPRHLVRRRGQEARLRCSPMKGHSHVYWYRQLPEEGLKFMVYLQKENIIDESGMPKERFSAEFPKEGPSILRIQQVVRGDSAAYFCASQPGQGRTEAFFGQGTRLTVV.

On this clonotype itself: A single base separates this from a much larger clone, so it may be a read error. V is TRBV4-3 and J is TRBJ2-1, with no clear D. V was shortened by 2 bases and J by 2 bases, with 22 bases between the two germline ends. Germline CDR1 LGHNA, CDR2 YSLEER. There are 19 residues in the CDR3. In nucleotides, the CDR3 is TGCGCCAGCAGCCAACAGTGGGGTCGTGAAGCGTCCCCCTACAATGAGCAGTTCTTC. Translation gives CASSQQWGREASPYNEQFF.

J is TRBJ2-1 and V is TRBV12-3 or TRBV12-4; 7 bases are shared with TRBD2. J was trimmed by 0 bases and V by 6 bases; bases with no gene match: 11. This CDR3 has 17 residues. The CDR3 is CASSPLPRGSSYNEQFF. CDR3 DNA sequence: TGTGCCAGCAGCCCACTACCGCGGGGGAGCTCCTACAATGAGCAGTTCTTC.